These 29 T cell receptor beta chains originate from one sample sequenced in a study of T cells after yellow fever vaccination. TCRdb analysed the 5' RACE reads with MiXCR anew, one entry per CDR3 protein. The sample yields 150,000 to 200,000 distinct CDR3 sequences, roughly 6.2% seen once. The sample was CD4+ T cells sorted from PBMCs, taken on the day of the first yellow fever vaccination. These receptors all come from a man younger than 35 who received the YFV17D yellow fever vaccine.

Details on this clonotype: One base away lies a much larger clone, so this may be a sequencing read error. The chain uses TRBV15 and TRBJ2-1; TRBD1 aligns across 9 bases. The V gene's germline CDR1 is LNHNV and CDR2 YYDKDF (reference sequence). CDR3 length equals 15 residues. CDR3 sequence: CATRRGGQGINEQFF. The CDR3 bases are TGTGCCACCAGAAGAGGGGGACAGGGAATAAATGAGCAGTTCTTC.

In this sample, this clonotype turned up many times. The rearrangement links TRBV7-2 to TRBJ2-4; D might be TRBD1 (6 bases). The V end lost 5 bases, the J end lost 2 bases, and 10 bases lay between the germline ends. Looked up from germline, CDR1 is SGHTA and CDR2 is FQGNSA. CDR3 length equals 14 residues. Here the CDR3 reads CASSLDRTKNIQYF. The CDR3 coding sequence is TGTGCCAGCAGCCTTGACAGGACCAAAAACATTCAGTACTTC. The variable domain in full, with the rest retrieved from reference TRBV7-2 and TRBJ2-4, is GAGVSQSPSNKVTEKGKDVELRCDPISGHTALYWYRQSLGQGLEFLIYFQGNSAPDKSGLPSDRFSAERTGGSVSTLTIQRTQQEDSAVYLCASSLDRTKNIQYFGAGTRLSVL.

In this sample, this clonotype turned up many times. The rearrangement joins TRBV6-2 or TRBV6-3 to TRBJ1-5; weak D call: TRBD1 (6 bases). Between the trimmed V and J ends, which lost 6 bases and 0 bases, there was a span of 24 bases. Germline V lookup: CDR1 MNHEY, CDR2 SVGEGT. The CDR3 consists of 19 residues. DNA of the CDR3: TGTGCCAGCAGCTTTGGCGTAGGACGGGGACATCTTAGCAATCAGCCCCAGCATTTT. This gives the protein CASSFGVGRGHLSNQPQHF.

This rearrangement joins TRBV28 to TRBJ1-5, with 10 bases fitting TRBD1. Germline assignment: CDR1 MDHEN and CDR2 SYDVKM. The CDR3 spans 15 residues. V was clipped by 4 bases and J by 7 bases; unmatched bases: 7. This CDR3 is CASSSRQGAHQPQHF. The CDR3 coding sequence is TGTGCCAGCAGTTCAAGACAGGGGGCCCACCAGCCCCAGCATTTT.

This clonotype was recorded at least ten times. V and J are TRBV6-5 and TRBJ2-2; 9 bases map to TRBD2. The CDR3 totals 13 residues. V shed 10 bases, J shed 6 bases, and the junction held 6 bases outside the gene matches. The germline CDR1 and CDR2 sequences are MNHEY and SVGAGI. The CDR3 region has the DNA TGTGCCACCATAGGACTAGCGCCCGGGGAGCTGTTTTTT. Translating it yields CATIGLAPGELFF.

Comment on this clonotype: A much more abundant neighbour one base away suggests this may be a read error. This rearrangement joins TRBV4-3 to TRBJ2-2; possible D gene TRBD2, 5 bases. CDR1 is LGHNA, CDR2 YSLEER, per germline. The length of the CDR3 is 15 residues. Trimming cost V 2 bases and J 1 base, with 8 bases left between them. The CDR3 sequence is CASSQRSGNTGELFF. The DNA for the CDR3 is TGCGCCAGCAGCCAAAGAAGCGGGAACACCGGGGAGCTGTTTTTT.

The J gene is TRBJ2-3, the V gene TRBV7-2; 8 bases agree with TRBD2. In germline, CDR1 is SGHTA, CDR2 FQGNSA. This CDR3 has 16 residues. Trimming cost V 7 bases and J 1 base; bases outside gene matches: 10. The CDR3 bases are TGTGCCAGCATCCCCATGGGGCGGGGGGGCACAGATACGCAGTATTTT. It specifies CASIPMGRGGTDTQYF. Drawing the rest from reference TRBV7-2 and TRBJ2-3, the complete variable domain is GAGVSQSPSNKVTEKGKDVELRCDPISGHTALYWYRQSLGQGLEFLIYFQGNSAPDKSGLPSDRFSAERTGGSVSTLTIQRTQQEDSAVYLCASIPMGRGGTDTQYFGPGTRLTVL.

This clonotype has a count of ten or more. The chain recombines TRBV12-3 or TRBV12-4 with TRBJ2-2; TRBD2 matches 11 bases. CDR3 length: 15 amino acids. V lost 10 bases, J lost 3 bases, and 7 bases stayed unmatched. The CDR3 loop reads CATTSGGSYTGELFF. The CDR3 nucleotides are TGTGCCACCACTAGCGGGGGCTCCTACACCGGGGAGCTGTTTTTT.

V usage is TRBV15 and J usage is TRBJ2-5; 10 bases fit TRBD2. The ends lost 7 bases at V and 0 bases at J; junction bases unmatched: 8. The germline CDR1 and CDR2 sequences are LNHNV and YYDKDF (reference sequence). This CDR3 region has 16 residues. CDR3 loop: CATKRGGSSYQETQYF. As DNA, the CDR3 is TGTGCCACCAAGCGGGGGGGAAGCTCGTACCAAGAGACCCAGTACTTC.

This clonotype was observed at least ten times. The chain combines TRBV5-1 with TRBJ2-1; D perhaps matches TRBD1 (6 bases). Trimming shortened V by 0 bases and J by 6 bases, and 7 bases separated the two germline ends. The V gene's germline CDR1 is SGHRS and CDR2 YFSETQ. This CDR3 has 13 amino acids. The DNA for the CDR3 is TGCGCCAGCAGCTTGGACAGGGTCAATGAGCAGTTCTTC. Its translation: CASSLDRVNEQFF.

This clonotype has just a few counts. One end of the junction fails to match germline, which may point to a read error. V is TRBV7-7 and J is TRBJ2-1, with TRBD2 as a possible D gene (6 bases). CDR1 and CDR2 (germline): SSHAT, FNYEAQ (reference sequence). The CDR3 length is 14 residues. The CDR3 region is CASSFSPSDNEQFF. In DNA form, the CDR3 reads TGTGCTAGCAGCTTTTCGCCTAGCGACAATGAGCAGTTCTTC.

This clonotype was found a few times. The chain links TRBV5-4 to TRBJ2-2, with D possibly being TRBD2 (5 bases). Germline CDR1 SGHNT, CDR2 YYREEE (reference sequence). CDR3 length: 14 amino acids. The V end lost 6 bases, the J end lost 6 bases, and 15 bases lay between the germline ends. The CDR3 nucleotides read TGTGCCAGCACCTCGGACTCCGGCGCCGGGGAGCTGTTTTTT. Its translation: CASTSDSGAGELFF. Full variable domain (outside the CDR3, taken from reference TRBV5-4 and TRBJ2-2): ETGVTQSPTHLIKTRGQQVTLRCSSQSGHNTVSWYQQALGQGPQFIFQYYREEENGRGNFPPRFSGLQFPNYSSELNVNALELDDSALYLCASTSDSGAGELFFGEGSRLTVL.

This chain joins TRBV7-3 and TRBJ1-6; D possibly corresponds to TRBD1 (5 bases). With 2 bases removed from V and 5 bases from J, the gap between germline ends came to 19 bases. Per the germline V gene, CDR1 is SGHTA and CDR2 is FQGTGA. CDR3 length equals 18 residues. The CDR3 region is CASSLYDIWGPNNSPLHF. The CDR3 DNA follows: TGTGCCAGCAGCTTATATGATATTTGGGGCCCCAATAATTCACCCCTCCACTTT. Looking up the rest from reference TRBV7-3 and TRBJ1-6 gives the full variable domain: GAGVSQTPSNKVTEKGKYVELRCDPISGHTALYWYRQSLGQGPEFLIYFQGTGAADDSGLPNDRFFAVRPEGSVSTLKIQRTERGDSAVYLCASSLYDIWGPNNSPLHFGNGTRLTVT.

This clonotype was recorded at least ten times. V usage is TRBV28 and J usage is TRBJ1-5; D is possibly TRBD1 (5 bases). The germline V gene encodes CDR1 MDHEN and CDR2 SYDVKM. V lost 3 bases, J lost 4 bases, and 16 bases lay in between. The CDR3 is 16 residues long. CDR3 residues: CASSLLGKGSNQPQHF. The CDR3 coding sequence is TGTGCCAGCAGTTTGCTGGGCAAGGGGAGTAATCAGCCCCAGCATTTT. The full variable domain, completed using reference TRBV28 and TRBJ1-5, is DVKVTQSSRYLVKRTGEKVFLECVQDMDHENMFWYRQDPGLGLRLIYFSYDVKMKEKGDIPEGYSVSREKKERFSLILESASTNQTSMYLCASSLLGKGSNQPQHFGDGTRLSIL.

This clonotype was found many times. The CDR3 spells CASSLVARDYGYTF. The CDR3 DNA is TGCGCCAGCAGCTTGGTCGCCAGGGACTATGGCTACACCTTC. This chain links TRBV5-1 with TRBJ1-2, with a possible D match to TRBD1 (5 bases). V lost 0 bases and J 3 bases, leaving 9 bases between the germline ends. This CDR3 has 14 amino acids. The germline V gene encodes CDR1 SGHRS and CDR2 YFSETQ.

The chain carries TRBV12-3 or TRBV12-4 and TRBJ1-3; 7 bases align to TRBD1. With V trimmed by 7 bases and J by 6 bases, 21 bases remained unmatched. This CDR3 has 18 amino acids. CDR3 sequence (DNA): TGTGCCAGCACCCCCGGGAGGGGGCTTGTCCGTAGAGAAAACACCATATATTTT. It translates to CASTPGRGLVRRENTIYF.

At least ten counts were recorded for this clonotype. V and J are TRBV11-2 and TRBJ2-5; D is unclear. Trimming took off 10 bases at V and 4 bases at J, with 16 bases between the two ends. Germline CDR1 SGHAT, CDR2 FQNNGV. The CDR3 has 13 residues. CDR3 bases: TGTGCCACCGGGCCCAGGTGGTCAGAGACCCAGTACTTC. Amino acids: CATGPRWSETQYF. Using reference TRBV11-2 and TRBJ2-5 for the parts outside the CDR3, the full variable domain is EAGVAQSPRYKIIEKRQSVAFWCNPISGHATLYWYQQILGQGPKLLIQFQNNGVVDDSQLPKDRFSAERLKGVDSTLKIQPAKLEDSAVYLCATGPRWSETQYFGPGTRLLVL.

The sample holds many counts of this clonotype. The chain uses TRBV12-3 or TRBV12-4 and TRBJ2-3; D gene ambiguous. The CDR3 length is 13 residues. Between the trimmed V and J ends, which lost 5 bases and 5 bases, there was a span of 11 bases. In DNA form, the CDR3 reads TGTGCCAGCAGTGCCAGGTGGCTAGATACGCAGTATTTT. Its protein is CASSARWLDTQYF.

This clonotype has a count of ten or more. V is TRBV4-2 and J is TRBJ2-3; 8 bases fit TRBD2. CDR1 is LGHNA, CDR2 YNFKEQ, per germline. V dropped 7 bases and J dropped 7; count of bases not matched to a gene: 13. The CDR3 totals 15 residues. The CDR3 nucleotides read TGTGCCAGCACCCCGTTCCGCGGGGGGCCTAATACGCAGTATTTT. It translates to CASTPFRGGPNTQYF.

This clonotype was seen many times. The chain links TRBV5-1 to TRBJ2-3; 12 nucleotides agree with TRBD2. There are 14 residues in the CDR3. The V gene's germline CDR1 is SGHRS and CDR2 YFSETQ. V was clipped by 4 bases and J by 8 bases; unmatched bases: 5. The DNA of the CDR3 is TGCGCCAGCAGCCCCGGACTAGCGGGGATTACGCAGTATTTT. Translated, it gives CASSPGLAGITQYF.

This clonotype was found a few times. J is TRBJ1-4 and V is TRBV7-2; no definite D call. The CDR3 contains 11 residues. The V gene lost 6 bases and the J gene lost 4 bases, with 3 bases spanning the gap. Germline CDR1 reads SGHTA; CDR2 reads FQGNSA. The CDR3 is CASRLNEKLFF. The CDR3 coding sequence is TGTGCCAGCAGACTTAATGAAAAACTGTTTTTT.

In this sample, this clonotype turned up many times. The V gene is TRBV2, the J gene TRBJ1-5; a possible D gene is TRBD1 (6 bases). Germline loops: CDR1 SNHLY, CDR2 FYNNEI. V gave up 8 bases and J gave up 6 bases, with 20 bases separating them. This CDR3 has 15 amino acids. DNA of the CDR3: TGTGCCAGCTATGCACAGGGCTCGGCGGTTCAGCCCCAGCATTTT. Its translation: CASYAQGSAVQPQHF.

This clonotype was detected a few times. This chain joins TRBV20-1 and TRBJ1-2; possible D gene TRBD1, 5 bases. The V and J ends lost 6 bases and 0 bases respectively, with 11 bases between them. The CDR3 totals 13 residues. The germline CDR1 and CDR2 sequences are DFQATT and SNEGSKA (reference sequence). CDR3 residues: CSARDPTNYGYTF. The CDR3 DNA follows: TGCAGTGCCCGGGACCCGACTAACTATGGCTACACCTTC.

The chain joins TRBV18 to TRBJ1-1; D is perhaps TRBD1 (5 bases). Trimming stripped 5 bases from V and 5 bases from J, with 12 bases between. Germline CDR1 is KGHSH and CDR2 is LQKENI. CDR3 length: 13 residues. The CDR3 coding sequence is TGTGCCAGCTCAGGGACGGGGGAGACTGAAGCTTTCTTT. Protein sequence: CASSGTGETEAFF. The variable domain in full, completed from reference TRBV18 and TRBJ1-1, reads NAGVMQNPRHLVRRRGQEARLRCSPMKGHSHVYWYRQLPEEGLKFMVYLQKENIIDESGMPKERFSAEFPKEGPSILRIQQVVRGDSAAYFCASSGTGETEAFFGQGTRLTVV.

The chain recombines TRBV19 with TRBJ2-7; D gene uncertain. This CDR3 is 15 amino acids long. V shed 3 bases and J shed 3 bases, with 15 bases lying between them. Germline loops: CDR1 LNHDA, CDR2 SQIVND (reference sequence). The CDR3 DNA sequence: TGTGCCAGTAGTATTTCCGTGACAAACCTCTACGAGCAGTACTTC. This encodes CASSISVTNLYEQYF. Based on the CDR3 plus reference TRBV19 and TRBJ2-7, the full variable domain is DGGITQSPKYLFRKEGQNVTLSCEQNLNHDAMYWYRQDPGQGLRLIYYSQIVNDFQKGDIAEGYSVSREKKESFPLTVTSAQKNPTAFYLCASSISVTNLYEQYFGPGTRLTVT.

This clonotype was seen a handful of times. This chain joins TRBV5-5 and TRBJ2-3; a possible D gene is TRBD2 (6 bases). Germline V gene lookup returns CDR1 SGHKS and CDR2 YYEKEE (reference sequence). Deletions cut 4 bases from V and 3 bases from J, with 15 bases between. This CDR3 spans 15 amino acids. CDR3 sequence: CASSPRLDRTDTQYF. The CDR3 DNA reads TGTGCCAGCAGCCCAAGACTAGATCGGACAGATACGCAGTATTTT.

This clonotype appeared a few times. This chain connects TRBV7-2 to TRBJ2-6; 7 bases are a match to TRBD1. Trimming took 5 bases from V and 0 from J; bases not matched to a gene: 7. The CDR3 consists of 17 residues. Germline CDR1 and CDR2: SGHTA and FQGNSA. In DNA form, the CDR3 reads TGTGCCAGCAGCCTGGGACAGCCTTTCTCTGGGGCCAACGTCCTGACTTTC. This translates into CASSLGQPFSGANVLTF.

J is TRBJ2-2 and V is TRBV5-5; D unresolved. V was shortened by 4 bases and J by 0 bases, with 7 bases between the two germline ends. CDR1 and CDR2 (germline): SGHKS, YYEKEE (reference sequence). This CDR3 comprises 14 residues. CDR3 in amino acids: CASSPGTNTGELFF. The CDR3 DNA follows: TGTGCCAGCAGCCCTGGGACGAACACCGGGGAGCTGTTTTTT.

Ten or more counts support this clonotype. The CDR3 nucleotides read TGTGCCAGCAGTTCCACGGGGGGGGTCACCGGGGAGCTGTTTTTT. Translated, it gives CASSSTGGVTGELFF. This rearrangement joins TRBV6-5 to TRBJ2-2; 8 nucleotides line up with TRBD2. Germline values: CDR1 MNHEY, CDR2 SVGAGI. V shed 4 bases, J shed 4 bases, and the junction held 5 bases outside the gene matches. There are 15 residues in the CDR3.